The clone carrying this T cell receptor beta chain was seen a few times. The antigen is not known. TCRdb used MiXCR to reprocess the reads, holding one entry per CDR3 protein. Of 550,000 to 700,000 distinct CDR3 sequences detected, roughly 42% appear once; the ten largest clones hold over 45%. This specimen belongs to a study of T cell repertoires in cytomegalovirus infection. For the study at large: Recently described HLA-C-restricted plus well-studied HLA-B-restricted CMV epitopes were used. Through public TCR beta signatures, both CMV infection and matching HLA type were indicated.

Overall study findings and caveats: Dominant in the ex vivo response were TCR beta clonotypes restricted by HLA-C and specific for CMV. Adding up the frequency of public TCR beta families identified people who carried CMV plus the relevant HLA.

This TCR came from a human donor in good health (CMV status not recorded). Some clones in this sample may be carry-over from other donors' samples. Sequences were derived from cultured PBMCs, sampled from culture after CMV antigen stimulation.

Here the CDR3 reads CAISEPQGLGASYEQYF. For the CDR3, the DNA is TGTGCCATCAGTGAGCCCCAAGGCTTAGGGGCCTCCTACGAGCAGTACTTC. The V call is TRBV10-3, the J call TRBJ2-7, with D tentatively TRBD1 (5 bases). The CDR3 has 17 amino acids. Germline CDR1 and CDR2: ENHRY and SYGVKD. Trimming removed 2 bases from V and 0 bases from J, with 17 bases in between.